The rows below give T cell receptor beta chains drawn from one sample of a study of low-dose radiotherapy and immunotherapy resistance in tumors. MiXCR, applied by TCRdb to the reads, yields one record per CDR3 protein. This repertoire shows some 52,000 distinct CDR3 sequences, approximately 33% found once; its top ten account for approximately 8%. Sequencing was performed on PBMCs, taken after low-dose radiotherapy plus immunotherapy. Source of these receptors: a male donor with rectosigmoid adenocarcinoma. Both conserved end residues are part of each CDR3. A D gene is named only where the DNA matches it firmly. Only part of the rows carry a size: once, few, many, or a class if the clone is expanded.

CDR3aa: CAPQGLPNQPQHF
CDR3nt: TGTGCCCCCCAGGGCCTCCCCAATCAGCCCCAGCATTTT
v_gene: TRBV5-6
abundance: many
d_gene: NA
j_gene: TRBJ1-5

CDR3aa: CSATRQGDIQYF
CDR3nt: TGCAGTGCTACCCGACAGGGGGACATTCAGTACTTC
v_gene: TRBV20-1
abundance: many
d_gene: TRBD1
j_gene: TRBJ2-4

CDR3aa: CSARTGRGYEQYF
CDR3nt: TGCAGTGCTAGGACAGGACGCGGGTACGAGCAGTACTTC
v_gene: TRBV20-1
abundance: many
d_gene: NA
j_gene: TRBJ2-7

CDR3aa: CASSFGLANYEQYF
CDR3nt: TGTGCCAGCAGTTTTGGACTAGCGAACTACGAGCAGTACTTC
v_gene: TRBV27
abundance: many
d_gene: TRBD2
j_gene: TRBJ2-7

CDR3aa: CSVALLAGNEQYF
CDR3nt: TGCAGCGTTGCCCTGCTAGCAGGGAACGAGCAGTACTTC
v_gene: TRBV29-1
abundance: NA
d_gene: NA
j_gene: TRBJ2-7

CDR3aa: CASSPWTGKGETQYF
CDR3nt: TGTGCCAGCAGCCCTTGGACAGGGAAAGGAGAGACCCAGTACTTC
v_gene: TRBV3-1
abundance: many
d_gene: TRBD1
j_gene: TRBJ2-5

CDR3aa: CASSLRGDHTDTQYF
CDR3nt: TGTGCCAGCAGCCTCCGGGGGGACCATACAGATACGCAGTATTTT
v_gene: TRBV5-6
abundance: NA
d_gene: TRBD2
j_gene: TRBJ2-3

CDR3aa: CASSLGTGGAEQYF
CDR3nt: TGTGCCAGCAGCTTAGGGACAGGGGGCGCCGAGCAGTACTTC
v_gene: TRBV7-9
abundance: NA
d_gene: TRBD1
j_gene: TRBJ2-7

CDR3aa: CASRISGRGRYNEQFF
CDR3nt: TGTGCCAGCAGGATAAGCGGGAGGGGTCGTTACAATGAGCAGTTCTTC
v_gene: TRBV6-1
abundance: few
d_gene: TRBD2
j_gene: TRBJ2-1

CDR3aa: CASSVGGSPRPQHF
CDR3nt: TGTGCCAGCAGTGTGGGGGGAAGCCCGCGGCCCCAGCATTTT
v_gene: TRBV28
abundance: many
d_gene: NA
j_gene: TRBJ1-5

CDR3aa: CASNYGTGVNSPLHF
CDR3nt: TGTGCCAGTAATTACGGGACAGGGGTCAATTCACCCCTCCACTTT
v_gene: TRBV19
abundance: many
d_gene: TRBD1
j_gene: TRBJ1-6